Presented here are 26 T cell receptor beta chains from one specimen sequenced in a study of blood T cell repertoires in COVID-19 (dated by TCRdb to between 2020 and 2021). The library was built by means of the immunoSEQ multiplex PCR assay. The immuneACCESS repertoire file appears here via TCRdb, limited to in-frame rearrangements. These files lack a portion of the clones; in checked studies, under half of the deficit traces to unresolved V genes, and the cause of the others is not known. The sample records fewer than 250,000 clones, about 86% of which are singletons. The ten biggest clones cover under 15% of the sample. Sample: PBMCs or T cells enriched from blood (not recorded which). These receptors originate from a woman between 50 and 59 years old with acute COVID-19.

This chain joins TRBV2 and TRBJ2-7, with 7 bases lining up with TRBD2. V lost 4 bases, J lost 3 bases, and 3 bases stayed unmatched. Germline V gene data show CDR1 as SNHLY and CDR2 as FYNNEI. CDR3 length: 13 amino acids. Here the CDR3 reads CASSGEGFYEQYF. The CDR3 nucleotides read TGTGCCAGCAGTGGGGAGGGTTTCTACGAGCAGTACTTC. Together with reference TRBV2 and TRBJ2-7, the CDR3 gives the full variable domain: EPEVTQTPSHQVTQMGQEVILRCVPISNHLYFYWYRQILGQKVEFLVSFYNNEISEKSEIFDDQFSVERPDGSNFTLKIRSTKLEDSAMYFCASSGEGFYEQYFGPGTRLTVT.

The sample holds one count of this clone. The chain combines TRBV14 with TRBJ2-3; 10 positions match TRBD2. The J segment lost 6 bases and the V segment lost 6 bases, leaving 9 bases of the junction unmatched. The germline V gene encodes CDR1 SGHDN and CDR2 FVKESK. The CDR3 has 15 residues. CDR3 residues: CASSLSGRAWDTQYF. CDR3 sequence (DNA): TGTGCCAGCAGTCTCAGCGGGAGGGCCTGGGATACGCAGTATTTT.

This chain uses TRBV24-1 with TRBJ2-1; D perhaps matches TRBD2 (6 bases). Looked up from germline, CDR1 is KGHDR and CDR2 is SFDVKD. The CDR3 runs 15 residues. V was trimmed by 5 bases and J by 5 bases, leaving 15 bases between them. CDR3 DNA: TGTGCCACCAGTGCGAGAAGACTAGGTCACAATGAGCAGTTCTTC. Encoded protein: CATSARRLGHNEQFF.

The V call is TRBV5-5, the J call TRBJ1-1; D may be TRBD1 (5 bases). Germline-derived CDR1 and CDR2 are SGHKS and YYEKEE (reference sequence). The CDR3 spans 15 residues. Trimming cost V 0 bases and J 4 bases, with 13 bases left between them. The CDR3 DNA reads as TGTGCCAGCAGCTTGGTAGGGGCAGGACCCACTGAAGCTTTCTTT. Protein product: CASSLVGAGPTEAFF.

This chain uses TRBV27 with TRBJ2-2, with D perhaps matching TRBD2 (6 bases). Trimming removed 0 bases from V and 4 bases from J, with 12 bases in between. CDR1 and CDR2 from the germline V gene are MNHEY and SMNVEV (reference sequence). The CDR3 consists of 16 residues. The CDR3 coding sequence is TGTGCCAGCAGTTTATCTGGGGGGAGACCCACCGGGGAGCTGTTTTTT. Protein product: CASSLSGGRPTGELFF.

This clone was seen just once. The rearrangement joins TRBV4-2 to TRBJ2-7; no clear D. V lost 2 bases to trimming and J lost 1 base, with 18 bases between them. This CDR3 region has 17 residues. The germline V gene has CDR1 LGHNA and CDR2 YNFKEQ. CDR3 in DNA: TGTGCCAGCAGCCAAAACCCCGCAGTCCAATTTTCCTACGAGCAGTACTTC. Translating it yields CASSQNPAVQFSYEQYF.

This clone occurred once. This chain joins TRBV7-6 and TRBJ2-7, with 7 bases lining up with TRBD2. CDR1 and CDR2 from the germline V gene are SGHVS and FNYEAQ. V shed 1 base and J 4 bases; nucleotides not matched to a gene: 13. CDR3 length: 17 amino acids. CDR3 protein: CASSLVASGFGKYEQYF. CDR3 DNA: TGTGCCAGCAGCTTAGTTGCTAGCGGTTTTGGGAAGTACGAGCAGTACTTC.

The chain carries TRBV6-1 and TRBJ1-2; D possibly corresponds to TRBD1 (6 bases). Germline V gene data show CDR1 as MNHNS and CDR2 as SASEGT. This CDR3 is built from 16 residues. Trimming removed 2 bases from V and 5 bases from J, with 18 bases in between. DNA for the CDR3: TGTGCCAGCAGTGAACAGGGCTCGTCAGGGGCTTATGGCTACACCTTC. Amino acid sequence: CASSEQGSSGAYGYTF.

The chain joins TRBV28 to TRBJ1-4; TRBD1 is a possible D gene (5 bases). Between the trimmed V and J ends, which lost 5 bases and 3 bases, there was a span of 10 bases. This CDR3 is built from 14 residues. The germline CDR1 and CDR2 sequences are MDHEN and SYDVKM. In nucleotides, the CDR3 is TGTGCCAGCAGTCCCGGGGGGGCTAATGAAAAACTGTTTTTT. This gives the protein CASSPGGANEKLFF.

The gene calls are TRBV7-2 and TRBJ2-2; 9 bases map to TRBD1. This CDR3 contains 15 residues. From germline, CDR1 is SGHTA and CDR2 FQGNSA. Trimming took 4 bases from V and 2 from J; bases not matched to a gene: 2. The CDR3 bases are TGTGCCAGCAGCTCGGGACAGGGTAACACCGGGGAGCTGTTTTTT. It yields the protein CASSSGQGNTGELFF. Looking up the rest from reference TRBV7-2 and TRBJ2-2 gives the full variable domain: GAGVSQSPSNKVTEKGKDVELRCDPISGHTALYWYRQSLGQGLEFLIYFQGNSAPDKSGLPSDRFSAERTGGSVSTLTIQRTQQEDSAVYLCASSSGQGNTGELFFGEGSRLTVL.

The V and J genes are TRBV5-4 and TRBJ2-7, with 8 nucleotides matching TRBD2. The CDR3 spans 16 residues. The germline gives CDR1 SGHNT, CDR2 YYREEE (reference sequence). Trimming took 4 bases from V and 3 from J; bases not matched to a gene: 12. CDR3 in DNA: TGTGCCAGCAGCGCGGGACCCGGGGGGGGCCACTACGAGCAGTACTTC. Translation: CASSAGPGGGHYEQYF.

CDR3 coding DNA: TGTGCCACCAGCAGAGTAGCGGGAGGAGGGGAGACCCAGTACTTC. It is translated as CATSRVAGGGETQYF. The chain employs TRBV15 and TRBJ2-5, with 10 bases aligning to TRBD2. Germline loops: CDR1 LNHNV, CDR2 YYDKDF (reference sequence). J was trimmed by 5 bases and V by 1 base; bases with no gene match: 4. CDR3 length equals 15 residues.

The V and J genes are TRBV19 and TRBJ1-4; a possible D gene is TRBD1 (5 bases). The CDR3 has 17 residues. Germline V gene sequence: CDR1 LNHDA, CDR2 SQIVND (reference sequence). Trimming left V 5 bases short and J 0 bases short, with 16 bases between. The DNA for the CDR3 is TGTGCCAGTAGTTTTAGGGGCCCTTCTGCAACTAATGAAAAACTGTTTTTT. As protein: CASSFRGPSATNEKLFF.

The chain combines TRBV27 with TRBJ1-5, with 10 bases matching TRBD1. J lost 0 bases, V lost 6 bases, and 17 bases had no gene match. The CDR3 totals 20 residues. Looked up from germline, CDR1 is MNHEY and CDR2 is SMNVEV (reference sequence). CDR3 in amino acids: CASRHGPGTGAVYSNQPQHF. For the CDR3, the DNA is TGTGCCAGCAGACACGGCCCCGGGACAGGGGCCGTCTATAGCAATCAGCCCCAGCATTTT.

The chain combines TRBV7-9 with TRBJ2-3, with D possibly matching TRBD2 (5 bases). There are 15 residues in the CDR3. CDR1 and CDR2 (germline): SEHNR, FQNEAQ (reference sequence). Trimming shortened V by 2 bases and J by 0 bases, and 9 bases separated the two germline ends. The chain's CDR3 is CASSLRAVSTDTQYF. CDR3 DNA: TGTGCCAGCAGCTTAAGAGCGGTTAGCACAGATACGCAGTATTTT.

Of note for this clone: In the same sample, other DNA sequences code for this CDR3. The CDR3 nucleotides are TGTGCCAGCAGTTACTCGGCAGGGGGCGGGACTGAAGCTTTCTTT. It is translated as CASSYSAGGGTEAFF. The chain employs TRBV6-5 and TRBJ1-1, with 8 positions matching TRBD1. There are 15 residues in the CDR3. Germline assignment: CDR1 MNHEY and CDR2 SVGAGI. The V and J ends lost 0 bases and 5 bases, in that order; junction bases with no gene match: 5.

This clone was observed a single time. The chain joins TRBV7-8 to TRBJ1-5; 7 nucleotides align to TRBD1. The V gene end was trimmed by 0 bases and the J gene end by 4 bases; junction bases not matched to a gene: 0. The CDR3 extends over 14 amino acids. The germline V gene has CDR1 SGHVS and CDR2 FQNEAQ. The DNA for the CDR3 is TGTGCCAGCAGCTTAGCACAGGGGAATCAGCCCCAGCATTTT. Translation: CASSLAQGNQPQHF.

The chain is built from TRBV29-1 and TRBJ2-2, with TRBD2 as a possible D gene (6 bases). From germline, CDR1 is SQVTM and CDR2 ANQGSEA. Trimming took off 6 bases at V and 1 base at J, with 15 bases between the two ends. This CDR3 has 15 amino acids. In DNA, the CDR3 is TGCAGCGTACGACTAGTCCAGATGAACACCGGGGAGCTGTTTTTT. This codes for CSVRLVQMNTGELFF.

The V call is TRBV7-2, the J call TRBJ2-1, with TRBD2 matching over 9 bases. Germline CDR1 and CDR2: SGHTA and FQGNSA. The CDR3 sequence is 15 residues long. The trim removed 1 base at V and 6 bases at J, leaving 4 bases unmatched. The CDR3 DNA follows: TGTGCCAGCAGCTTAGGACTAGCGGTCTCCAATGAGCAGTTCTTC. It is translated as CASSLGLAVSNEQFF.

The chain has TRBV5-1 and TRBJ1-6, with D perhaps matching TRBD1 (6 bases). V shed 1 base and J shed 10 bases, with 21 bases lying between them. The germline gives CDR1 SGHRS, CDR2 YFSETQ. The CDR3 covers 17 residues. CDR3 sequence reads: CASSLISGDAGGSPLHF. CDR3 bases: TGCGCCAGCAGCTTGATTTCCGGTGACGCGGGGGGCTCACCCCTCCACTTT.

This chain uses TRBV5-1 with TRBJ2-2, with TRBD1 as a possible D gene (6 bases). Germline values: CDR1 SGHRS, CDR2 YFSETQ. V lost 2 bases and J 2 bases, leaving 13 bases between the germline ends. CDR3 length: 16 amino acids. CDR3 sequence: CASSFQGQTNTGELFF. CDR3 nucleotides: TGCGCCAGCAGCTTTCAGGGGCAGACTAACACCGGGGAGCTGTTTTTT. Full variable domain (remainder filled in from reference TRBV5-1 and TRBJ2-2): KAGVTQTPRYLIKTRGQQVTLSCSPISGHRSVSWYQQTPGQGLQFLFEYFSETQRNKGNFPGRFSGRQFSNSRSEMNVSTLELGDSALYLCASSFQGQTNTGELFFGEGSRLTVL.

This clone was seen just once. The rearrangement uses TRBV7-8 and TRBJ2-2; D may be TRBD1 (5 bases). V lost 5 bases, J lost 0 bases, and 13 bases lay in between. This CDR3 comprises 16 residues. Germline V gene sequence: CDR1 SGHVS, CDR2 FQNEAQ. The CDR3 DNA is TGTGCCAGCAGCGGGGCGACAGTAGCGAACACCGGGGAGCTGTTTTTT. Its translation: CASSGATVANTGELFF.

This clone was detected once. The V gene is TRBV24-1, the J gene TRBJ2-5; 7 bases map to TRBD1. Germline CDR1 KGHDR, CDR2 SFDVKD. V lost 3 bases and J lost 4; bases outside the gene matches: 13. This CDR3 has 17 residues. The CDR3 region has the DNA TGTGCCACCAGTGATGAGAGATATCAGGGGGAGCGAGAGACCCAGTACTTC. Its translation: CATSDERYQGERETQYF.

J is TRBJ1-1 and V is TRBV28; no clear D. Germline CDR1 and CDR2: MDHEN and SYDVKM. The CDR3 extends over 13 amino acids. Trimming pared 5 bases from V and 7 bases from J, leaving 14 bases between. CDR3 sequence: CASSPSMRFEAFF. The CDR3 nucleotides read TGTGCCAGCAGTCCCTCCATGCGTTTTGAAGCTTTCTTT.

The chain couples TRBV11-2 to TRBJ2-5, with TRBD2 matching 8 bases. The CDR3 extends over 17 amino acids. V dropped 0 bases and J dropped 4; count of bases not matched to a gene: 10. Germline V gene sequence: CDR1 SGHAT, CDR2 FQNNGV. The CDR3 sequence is CASSLDPRLAIRETQYF. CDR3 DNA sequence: TGTGCCAGCAGCTTAGACCCCAGACTAGCGATCCGAGAGACCCAGTACTTC.

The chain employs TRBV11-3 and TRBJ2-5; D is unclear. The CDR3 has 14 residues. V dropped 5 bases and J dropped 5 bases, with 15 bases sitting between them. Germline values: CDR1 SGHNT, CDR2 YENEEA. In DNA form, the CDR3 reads TGTGCCAGCAGCCTCACCACAAATAAGGAGACCCAGTACTTC. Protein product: CASSLTTNKETQYF.